Listed below are T cell receptor beta chains from one sample, sequenced in a study of T cells in localized non-small cell lung cancer. Measured with immunoSEQ multiplex PCR; TCRdb has only the in-frame clones, and not every one. The data contain tens of thousands of clones, about 83% of them singletons. This sample comprised PBMCs, obtained before any cancer treatment. These receptor sequences come from a man aged 35-69 years with stage II lung adenocarcinoma. Each CDR3 is given with its conserved first and last residue.

CDR3	V
CASSPRPAGGDYNEQFF	TRBV5-1
CASSRDRSSSGANVLTF	TRBV5-6
CASSLRLAGTDTQYF	TRBV7-3
CASSAHDRATNEKLFF	TRBV27
CASSFTGALYEQYF	TRBV5-1
CASRENSNYGYTF	TRBV28
CASSVSGLTDTQYF	TRBV18
CASSLATNQPQHF	TRBV5-1
CASSEAKGGQETQYF	TRBV6-1
CASWDRSSYNSPLHF	TRBV5-4
CASSEALQGGNTIYF	TRBV6-1
CASSLAHKEPYEQYF	TRBV7-8
CASSPGQQETQYF	TRBV7-2
CASSLGAGPNQPQHF	TRBV5-6